Detailed here is one T cell receptor (beta chain). The junction had 2 bases not matched to a gene; V was cut back by 4 bases and J by 3 bases. The CDR3 contains 14 residues. Per germline, CDR1 MGHDK and CDR2 SYGVNS. The data were obtained in a study of blood T cell repertoires in COVID-19. This table comes from immunoSEQ multiplex PCR, and its TCRdb copy is limited to in-frame clones, with some not included. In the table there are 110,000 or so clones, roughly 79% of which are singletons. The chain carries TRBV25-1 and TRBJ2-7, with TRBD1 matching 11 bases. The sample comprised peripheral blood. The clonotype was recovered from a human donor in a cohort sampled during active COVID-19. The CDR3 here is CASSGTGGSYEQYF. CDR3 sequence (DNA): TGTGCCAGCAGTGGGACAGGGGGCAGCTACGAGCAGTACTTC.